A single sample is the source of the 19 T cell receptor beta chains below, sequenced in a study of CD8+ T cells in alopecia areata. RNA extraction was followed by reverse transcription into cDNA, which acted as the sequencing template. TCRdb keeps only in-frame clones here, not all; method: immunoSEQ multiplex PCR. The profile shows 120,000 to 150,000 clones, roughly 50% of them singletons. The source material was CD4+ T cells sorted from blood. These receptor sequences come from a human donor with alopecia areata.

The chain combines TRBV27 with TRBJ2-6; D may match TRBD1 or TRBD2 (6 bases each). This CDR3 has 16 amino acids. Trimming shortened V by 7 bases and J by 2 bases, and 15 bases separated the two germline ends. From germline, CDR1 is MNHEY and CDR2 SMNVEV (reference sequence). This chain's CDR3 is CASTRLGGAGANVLTF. CDR3 nucleotides: TGTGCCAGCACCCGACTGGGGGGCGCTGGGGCCAACGTCCTGACTTTC.

The chain couples TRBV7-9 to TRBJ1-1; the D gene is possibly TRBD1 (6 bases). Trimming removed 8 bases from V and 1 base from J, with 14 bases in between. This CDR3 has 14 amino acids. CDR1 is SEHNR and CDR2 is FQNEAQ in the germline V gene (reference sequence). The CDR3 region is CASGRGGANTEAFF. The DNA for the CDR3 is TGTGCCAGCGGACGAGGGGGGGCGAACACTGAAGCTTTCTTT.

The sample holds a few counts of this clone. The chain is built from TRBV29-1 and TRBJ2-1, with D maybe TRBD2 (5 bases). Germline CDR1 is SQVTM and CDR2 is ANQGSEA. The CDR3 sequence is 12 residues long. This CDR3 reads CSALRDYNEQFF. CDR3 nucleotides: TGCAGTGCCCTCCGGGACTACAATGAGCAGTTCTTC.

The chain uses TRBV29-1 and TRBJ2-2, with 12 bases that match TRBD2. Per the germline V gene, CDR1 is SQVTM and CDR2 is ANQGSEA. Trimming removed 5 bases from V and 7 bases from J; junction bases left unmatched: 8. CDR3 size: 15 residues. The CDR3, as DNA: TGCAGCGTTTTCGGACTAGCGGGGCTAAGCGGGGAGCTGTTTTTT. Its protein is CSVFGLAGLSGELFF.

The V call is TRBV6-5, the J call TRBJ2-7; TRBD2 matches 7 bases. Trimming at V came to 10 bases and at J to 4 bases, leaving 7 bases not matched to a gene. Germline CDR1 is MNHEY and CDR2 is SVGAGI. The CDR3 runs 12 residues. This CDR3 is CATGGSLYEQYF. CDR3 in DNA: TGTGCCACCGGGGGGTCGCTTTACGAGCAGTACTTC.

The chain combines TRBV7-9 with TRBJ2-4, with D unclear. Germline V gives CDR1 SEHNR, CDR2 FQNEAQ (reference sequence). Trimming shortened V by 7 bases and J by 2 bases, and 12 bases separated the two germline ends. CDR3 size: 14 residues. The CDR3 loop is CASNDPSTKNIQYF. CDR3 DNA sequence: TGTGCCAGCAACGATCCGTCGACCAAAAACATTCAGTACTTC.

This clone appeared a single time. The chain couples TRBV9 to TRBJ2-7, with 9 nucleotides matching TRBD1. This CDR3 comprises 17 residues. The V segment lost 0 bases and the J segment 4 bases; nucleotides outside the gene matches: 11. Germline V gene data show CDR1 as SGDLS and CDR2 as YYNGEE. The CDR3 sequence: CASSVAEGGTGIYEQYF. The CDR3 nucleotides are TGTGCCAGCAGCGTAGCTGAGGGGGGGACAGGGATATACGAGCAGTACTTC.

J is TRBJ2-6 and V is TRBV9; no firm D call. The V gene lost 4 bases and the J gene lost 0 bases, with 11 bases spanning the gap. Per the germline V gene, CDR1 is SGDLS and CDR2 is YYNGEE. The CDR3 has 16 residues. The DNA of the CDR3 is TGTGCCAGCAGCCCCGGACCCCCCTCTGGGGCCAACGTCCTGACTTTC. It yields the protein CASSPGPPSGANVLTF. Supplemented by reference TRBV9 and TRBJ2-6, the full variable domain reads DSGVTQTPKHLITATGQRVTLRCSPRSGDLSVYWYQQSLDQGLQFLIQYYNGEERAKGNILERFSAQQFPDLHSELNLSSLELGDSALYFCASSPGPPSGANVLTFGAGSRLTVL.

This sequence joins TRBV5-1 and TRBJ2-3; TRBD2 aligns across 11 bases. The CDR3 has 16 residues. The junction had 3 bases not matched to a gene; V was cut back by 3 bases and J by 0 bases. CDR1 and CDR2 from the germline V gene are SGHRS and YFSETQ. The CDR3, as DNA: TGCGCCAGCAGCTGGAGGACTAGCGGGAGCACAGATACGCAGTATTTT. This codes for CASSWRTSGSTDTQYF. The variable domain in full, with the rest retrieved from reference TRBV5-1 and TRBJ2-3, is KAGVTQTPRYLIKTRGQQVTLSCSPISGHRSVSWYQQTPGQGLQFLFEYFSETQRNKGNFPGRFSGRQFSNSRSEMNVSTLELGDSALYLCASSWRTSGSTDTQYFGPGTRLTVL.

In this sample, this clone turned up a few times. The rearrangement joins TRBV29-1 to TRBJ1-2; 7 nucleotides agree with TRBD1. V lost 4 bases and J lost 2; bases outside the gene matches: 4. Germline CDR1 SQVTM, CDR2 ANQGSEA. This CDR3 spans 13 amino acids. Written as DNA, the CDR3 is TGCAGCGTTGGGACAGGACGAAACTATGGCTACACCTTC. Encoded protein: CSVGTGRNYGYTF.

This clone has just a few counts. This rearrangement joins TRBV11-2 to TRBJ2-7; D is uncertain. The germline gives CDR1 SGHAT, CDR2 FQNNGV. Trimming shortened V by 6 bases and J by 2 bases, and 11 bases separated the two germline ends. CDR3 length: 13 residues. CDR3 DNA sequence: TGTGCCAGCAGAGGACCGGGCGCCTACGAGCAGTACTTC. Protein: CASRGPGAYEQYF.

The chain employs TRBV19 and TRBJ2-2; 9 bases match TRBD1. The CDR3 runs to 16 residues. Trimming cost V 6 bases and J 4 bases; bases outside gene matches: 9. CDR1 and CDR2 from the germline V gene are LNHDA and SQIVND (reference sequence). This CDR3 reads CASRKQGARITGELFF. The CDR3 region has the DNA TGTGCCAGTAGAAAACAGGGGGCGAGAATCACCGGGGAGCTGTTTTTT. The complete variable domain, with remaining parts taken from reference TRBV19 and TRBJ2-2, reads DGGITQSPKYLFRKEGQNVTLSCEQNLNHDAMYWYRQDPGQGLRLIYYSQIVNDFQKGDIAEGYSVSREKKESFPLTVTSAQKNPTAFYLCASRKQGARITGELFFGEGSRLTVL.

This clone was observed a few times. The chain uses TRBV7-9 and TRBJ2-1; D may be TRBD1 or TRBD2 (5 bases each). The V gene lost 4 bases and the J gene lost 5 bases, with 15 bases spanning the gap. Germline V gives CDR1 SEHNR, CDR2 FQNEAQ (reference sequence). The CDR3 totals 15 residues. The CDR3: CASSSRWDLNNEQFF. The CDR3 DNA follows: TGTGCCAGCAGCTCGCGGTGGGACCTGAACAATGAGCAGTTCTTC.

CDR3 in DNA: TGCAGCGACGGACTAGGCTACAATGAGCAGTTCTTC. It specifies CSDGLGYNEQFF. The chain carries TRBV29-1 and TRBJ2-1; 7 nucleotides match TRBD2. In germline, CDR1 is SQVTM, CDR2 ANQGSEA. The V and J ends lost 7 bases and 3 bases, in that order; junction bases with no gene match: 3. This CDR3 is built from 12 residues.

The V and J genes are TRBV29-1 and TRBJ1-1; possible D gene TRBD1, 5 bases. This CDR3 is 13 amino acids long. V was cut by 6 bases and J by 2 bases, with 13 bases left in between. In germline, CDR1 is SQVTM, CDR2 ANQGSEA. CDR3: CSVAGRPNTEAFF. In DNA, the CDR3 is TGCAGCGTGGCGGGACGGCCAAACACTGAAGCTTTCTTT. The full variable domain, rest sourced from reference TRBV29-1 and TRBJ1-1, is SAVISQKPSRDICQRGTSLTIQCQVDSQVTMMFWYRQQPGQSLTLIATANQGSEATYESGFVIDKFPISRPNLTFSTLTVSNMSPEDSSIYLCSVAGRPNTEAFFGQGTRLTVV.

The gene calls are TRBV6-6 and TRBJ2-5; unclear D gene. CDR1 and CDR2 (germline): MNHNY, SVGAGI (reference sequence). The CDR3 totals 16 residues. V was cut by 0 bases and J by 2 bases, with 13 bases left in between. CDR3 protein: CASSYSISDGQETQYF. The CDR3 DNA follows: TGTGCCAGCAGTTACTCGATCAGTGACGGACAAGAGACCCAGTACTTC.

The sample holds a few counts of this clone. The genes are TRBV5-1 and TRBJ1-4; D not resolved. Germline V gene sequence: CDR1 SGHRS, CDR2 YFSETQ. V lost 0 bases, J lost 6 bases, and 12 bases lay in between. The CDR3 has 15 amino acids. Written as DNA, the CDR3 is TGCGCCAGCAGCTTGGCCGAGTCATCGGATGAAAAACTGTTTTTT. This codes for CASSLAESSDEKLFF. The full variable domain, with the rest looked up from reference TRBV5-1 and TRBJ1-4, is KAGVTQTPRYLIKTRGQQVTLSCSPISGHRSVSWYQQTPGQGLQFLFEYFSETQRNKGNFPGRFSGRQFSNSRSEMNVSTLELGDSALYLCASSLAESSDEKLFFGSGTQLSVL.

This clone has only a few counts. The chain uses TRBV7-2 and TRBJ2-5, with a tentative D call TRBD2 (5 bases). V lost 9 bases, J lost 2 bases, and 16 bases lay in between. The CDR3 runs 14 residues. In germline, CDR1 is SGHTA, CDR2 FQGNSA. The CDR3 is CASCEVPGQETQYF. CDR3 in DNA: TGTGCCAGTTGCGAGGTTCCGGGACAAGAGACCCAGTACTTC.

This chain uses TRBV30 with TRBJ1-3; a possible D gene is TRBD1 (5 bases). V lost 0 bases and J lost 4, with 10 bases in between. The CDR3 is made up of 14 amino acids. Germline-derived CDR1 and CDR2 are GTSNPN and SVGIG (reference sequence). The CDR3 loop is CAWSVGGSGNTIYF. CDR3 in DNA: TGTGCCTGGAGTGTCGGGGGGAGCGGAAACACCATATATTTT. Full variable domain (rest looked up from reference TRBV30 and TRBJ1-3): SQTIHQWPATLVQPVGSPLSLECTVEGTSNPNLYWYRQAAGRGLQLLFYSVGIGQISSEVPQNLSASRPQDRQFILSSKKLLLSDSGFYLCAWSVGGSGNTIYFGEGSWLTVV.